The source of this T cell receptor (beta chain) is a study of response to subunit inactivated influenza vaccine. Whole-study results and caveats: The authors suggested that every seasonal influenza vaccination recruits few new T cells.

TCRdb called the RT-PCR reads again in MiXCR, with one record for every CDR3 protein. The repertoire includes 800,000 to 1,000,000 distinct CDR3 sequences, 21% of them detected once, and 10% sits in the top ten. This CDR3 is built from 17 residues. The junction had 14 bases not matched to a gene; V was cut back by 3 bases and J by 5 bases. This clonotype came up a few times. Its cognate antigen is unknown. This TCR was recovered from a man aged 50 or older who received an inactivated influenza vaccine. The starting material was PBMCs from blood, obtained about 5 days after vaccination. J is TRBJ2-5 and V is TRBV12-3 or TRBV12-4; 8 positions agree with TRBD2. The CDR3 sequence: CASSLFPQRGRPETQYF. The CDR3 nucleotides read TGTGCCAGCAGTTTGTTTCCCCAGCGGGGGCGGCCCGAGACCCAGTACTTC.